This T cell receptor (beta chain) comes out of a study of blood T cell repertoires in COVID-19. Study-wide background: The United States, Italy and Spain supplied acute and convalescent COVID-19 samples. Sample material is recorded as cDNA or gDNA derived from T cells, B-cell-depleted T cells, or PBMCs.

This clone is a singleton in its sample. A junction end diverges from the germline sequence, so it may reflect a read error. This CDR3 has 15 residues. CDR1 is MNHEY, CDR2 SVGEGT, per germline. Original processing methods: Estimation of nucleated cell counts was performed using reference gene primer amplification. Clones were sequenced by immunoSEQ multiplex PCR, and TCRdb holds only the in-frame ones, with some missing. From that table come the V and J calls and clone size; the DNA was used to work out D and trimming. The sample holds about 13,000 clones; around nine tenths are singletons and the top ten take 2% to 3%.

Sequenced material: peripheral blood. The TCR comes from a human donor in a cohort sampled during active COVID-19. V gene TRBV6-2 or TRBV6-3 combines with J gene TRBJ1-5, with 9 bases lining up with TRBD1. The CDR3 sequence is CASSYSGQGKQPQHF. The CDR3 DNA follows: TGTGCCAGCAGTTACTCGGGACAGGGCAAACAGCCCCAGCATTTT.